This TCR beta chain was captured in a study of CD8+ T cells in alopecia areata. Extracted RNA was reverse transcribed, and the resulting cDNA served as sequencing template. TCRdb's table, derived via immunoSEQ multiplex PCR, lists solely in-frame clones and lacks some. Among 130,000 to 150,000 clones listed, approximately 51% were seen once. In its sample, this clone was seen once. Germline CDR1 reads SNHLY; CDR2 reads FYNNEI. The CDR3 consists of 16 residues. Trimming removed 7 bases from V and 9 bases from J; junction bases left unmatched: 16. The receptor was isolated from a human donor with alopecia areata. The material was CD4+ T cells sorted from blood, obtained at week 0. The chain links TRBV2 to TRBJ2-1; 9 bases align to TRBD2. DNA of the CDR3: TGTGCCAGCAAACCAGCGGGAGGAGTGGGGGGAAGTGAGCAGTTCTTC. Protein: CASKPAGGVGGSEQFF. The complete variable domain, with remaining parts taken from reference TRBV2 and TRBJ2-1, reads EPEVTQTPSHQVTQMGQEVILRCVPISNHLYFYWYRQILGQKVEFLVSFYNNEISEKSEIFDDQFSVERPDGSNFTLKIRSTKLEDSAMYFCASKPAGGVGGSEQFFGPGTRLTVL.